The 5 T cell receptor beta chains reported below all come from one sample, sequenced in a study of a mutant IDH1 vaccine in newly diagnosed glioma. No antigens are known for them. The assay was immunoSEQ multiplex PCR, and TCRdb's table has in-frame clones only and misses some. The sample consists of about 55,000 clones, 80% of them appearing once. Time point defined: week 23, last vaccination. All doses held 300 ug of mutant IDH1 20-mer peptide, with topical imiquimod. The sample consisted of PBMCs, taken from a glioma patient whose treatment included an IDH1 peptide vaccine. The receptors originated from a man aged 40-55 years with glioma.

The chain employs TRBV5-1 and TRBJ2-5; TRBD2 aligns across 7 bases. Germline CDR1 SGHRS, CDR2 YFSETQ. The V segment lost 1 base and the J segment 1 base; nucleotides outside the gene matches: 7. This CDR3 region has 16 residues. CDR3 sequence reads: CASSLSGALPQETQYF. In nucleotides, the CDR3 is TGCGCCAGCAGCTTGAGCGGGGCCCTTCCCCAAGAGACCCAGTACTTC.

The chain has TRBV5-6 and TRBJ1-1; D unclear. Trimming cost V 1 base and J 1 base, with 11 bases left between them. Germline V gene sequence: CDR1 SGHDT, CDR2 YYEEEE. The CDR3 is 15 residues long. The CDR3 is CASSLIDTRNTEAFF. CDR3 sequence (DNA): TGTGCCAGCAGCTTGATTGATACACGGAACACTGAAGCTTTCTTT.

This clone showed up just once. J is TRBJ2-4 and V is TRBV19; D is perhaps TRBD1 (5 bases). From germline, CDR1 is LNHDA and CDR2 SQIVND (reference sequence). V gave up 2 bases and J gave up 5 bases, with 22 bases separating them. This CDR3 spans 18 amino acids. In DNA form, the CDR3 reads TGTGCCAGTAGTATAACCCCCCCCGTTACAGGTTACGAAAACATTCAGTACTTC. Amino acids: CASSITPPVTGYENIQYF.

DNA for the CDR3: TGTGCCAGTAGTTCGGACAGGGGGCTTTACGAGCAGTACTTC. Residues: CASSSDRGLYEQYF. The chain recombines TRBV19 with TRBJ2-7, with 11 bases that match TRBD1. The CDR3 extends over 14 amino acids. V shed 5 bases, J shed 4 bases, and the junction held 4 bases outside the gene matches. Germline CDR1 reads LNHDA; CDR2 reads SQIVND (reference sequence).

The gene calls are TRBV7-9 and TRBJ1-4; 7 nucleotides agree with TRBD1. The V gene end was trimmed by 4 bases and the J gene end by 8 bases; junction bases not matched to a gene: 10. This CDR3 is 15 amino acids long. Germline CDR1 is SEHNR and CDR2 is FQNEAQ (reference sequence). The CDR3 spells CASSSSTGRNEKLFF. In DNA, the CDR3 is TGTGCCAGCAGCTCGTCGACAGGGCGAAACGAAAAACTGTTTTTT.